Listed here is a single TCR beta chain. This clonotype was seen just once. There is no known antigen for this receptor. Qualities for individual bases were not recorded, and no much larger clone is one base off. These data originate in a study of T-cell reconstitution after alpha-beta-depleted transplantation in children (dated by TCRdb to between 2015 and 2016). Regarding the study in general: Using TCR repertoire profiling, the study quantitatively followed how T-cell immune reconstitution unfolded in children after TCRalphabeta/CD19-depleted allogeneic hematopoietic cell transplantation.

In the paper's terms, the treatment or condition label means: allogeneic hematopoietic cell transplantation with graft depleted of TCRalphabeta T cells and CD19 B cells. TCRalphabeta/CD19-depleted allogeneic hematopoietic cell grafts were given to the transplant recipients, all of whom were children. The library was obtained by PCR. These reads were obtained on an Illumina HiSeq 2500. To normalize quantification of the TCRbeta repertoire, the TCR libraries were built with molecular barcoding that relied on unique molecular identifiers. TCRdb reprocessed the public reads (quality trimming at Q25 with fastp, clone calling with MiXCR) and kept in-frame beta chains. Rows matching on CDR3 protein sequence are summarized as one entry with the most common DNA and genes. The sample records approximately 230,000 distinct CDR3 sequences, under 30% of which are singletons. About 5% of the sample comes from the top ten.

The study at large found these results: The apparently early alphabetaT-cell count recovery about two months after transplant was reportedly dependent on only several hundred rapidly expanded clones derived from non-depleted graft cells. In some patients, high TCRbeta diversity at day 60 was attributed to recipient T cells and intrathymic progenitors that had survived conditioning. Over the following months the frequencies of hyperexpanded clones went down, and after one year T-cell counts and TCRbeta diversity were mostly credited to newly produced T cells.

The CDR3 spans 12 residues, from the cysteine through the phenylalanine. The kept DNA is CDR3 alone, 36 bases in frame from the first base. V sheds 7 bases and J sheds 0 bases, leaving 10 bases between their ends. Via the germline V gene, CDR1 is SQVTM and CDR2 ANQGSEA. The source was PBMCs, mostly from graft donor cells, collected 360 days after TCRalphabeta/CD19-depleted stem cell transplant. Here the chain combines TRBV29-1 and TRBJ2-7; TRBD1 is perhaps the D gene, given 5 matching bases. The sequence was obtained from a female patient aged 2 to 10 who had a stem cell transplant for congenital amegakaryocytic thrombocytopenia, so the T cells may come from the graft donor. The DNA sequence reads TGCAGCGCCACGACAGTCTCCTACGAGCAGTACTTC. Its amino acids are CSATTVSYEQYF.